The 28 T cell receptor beta chains below all came from one sample that was sequenced in a study of cytomegalovirus exposure and HLA in healthy donors. Primers included in the PCR were 60 Vbeta and 13 Jbeta primers. Sequencing was performed with immunoSEQ multiplex PCR; in TCRdb, only in-frame clones are kept and a portion is missing. The sample lists fewer than 100,000 clones, about 78% occurring once. Material: PBMCs. These receptors were collected from a man aged 35 to 55 in good health and CMV-seronegative.

This chain connects TRBV30 to TRBJ2-5, with 7 bases that match TRBD1. The trim removed 4 bases at V and 2 bases at J, leaving 7 bases unmatched. The CDR3 length is 14 residues. The germline gives CDR1 GTSNPN, CDR2 SVGIG (reference sequence). CDR3: CAWIAGTVQETQYF. The CDR3, as DNA: TGTGCCTGGATAGCCGGGACAGTGCAAGAGACCCAGTACTTC. The full variable domain, completed using reference TRBV30 and TRBJ2-5, is SQTIHQWPATLVQPVGSPLSLECTVEGTSNPNLYWYRQAAGRGLQLLFYSVGIGQISSEVPQNLSASRPQDRQFILSSKKLLLSDSGFYLCAWIAGTVQETQYFGPGTRLLVL.

The rearrangement uses TRBV5-4 and TRBJ2-1; no clear D gene. This CDR3 contains 13 residues. V was cut by 3 bases and J by 0 bases, with 4 bases left in between. Germline-derived CDR1 and CDR2 are SGHNT and YYREEE (reference sequence). DNA of the CDR3: TGTGCCAGCAGCTCGAGCTCCTACAATGAGCAGTTCTTC. Its protein product is CASSSSSYNEQFF.

The chain combines TRBV6-5 with TRBJ1-1; 8 positions agree with TRBD1. V shed 0 bases, J shed 6 bases, and the junction held 6 bases outside the gene matches. CDR1 MNHEY and CDR2 SVGAGI come from the germline V gene. This CDR3 region has 15 residues. The CDR3, as DNA: TGTGCCAGCAGTTACTCACGGACAGGGTCGGCTGAAGCTTTCTTT. It specifies CASSYSRTGSAEAFF.

The gene calls are TRBV5-1 and TRBJ2-1; no reliable D call. Trimming removed 5 bases at V and 2 bases at J, with 11 bases between. CDR1 and CDR2 from the germline V gene are SGHRS and YFSETQ. The CDR3 consists of 14 residues. The CDR3 region is CASRYNNAYNEQFF. CDR3 in DNA: TGCGCCAGCAGGTACAACAACGCCTACAATGAGCAGTTCTTC.

This rearrangement joins TRBV5-6 to TRBJ1-2, with 10 bases fitting TRBD1. The ends lost 4 bases at V and 2 bases at J; junction bases unmatched: 8. Germline lookup yields CDR1 SGHDT and CDR2 YYEEEE. This CDR3 has 16 residues. CDR3 sequence reads: CASSIDRGRGNYGYTF. The CDR3 DNA reads TGTGCCAGCAGCATAGACAGGGGGCGCGGAAACTATGGCTACACCTTC.

J is TRBJ1-5 and V is TRBV7-9, with 9 bases matching TRBD1. Germline loops: CDR1 SEHNR, CDR2 FQNEAQ (reference sequence). This CDR3 comprises 14 residues. After removal of 1 base from V and 9 bases from J, the junction contained 4 bases not matched to a gene. CDR3 DNA sequence: TGTGCCAGCAGCTTAGGGACAGGGGCTTGGCCCCAGCATTTT. Its protein is CASSLGTGAWPQHF.

The J gene is TRBJ2-1, the V gene TRBV30; D possibly corresponds to TRBD2 (5 bases). The CDR3 spans 12 residues. The V gene lost 1 base and the J gene lost 7 bases, with 8 bases spanning the gap. Per the germline V gene, CDR1 is GTSNPN and CDR2 is SVGIG (reference sequence). The CDR3 DNA reads TGTGCCTGGAGTGCGAGGGCGAATGAGCAGTTCTTC. It is translated as CAWSARANEQFF.

Details on this clone: Other DNA sequences in this specimen translate into the identical CDR3. The V call is TRBV6-5, the J call TRBJ1-1, with 10 nucleotides matching TRBD1. Germline loops: CDR1 MNHEY, CDR2 SVGAGI. Germline trimming cut 6 bases from V and 4 bases from J; bases unmatched to any gene: 5. CDR3 length: 14 amino acids. In DNA form, the CDR3 reads TGTGCCAGCAGGGGGGACAGGGGCCGCACTGAAGCTTTCTTT. Its protein product is CASRGDRGRTEAFF.

The chain links TRBV29-1 to TRBJ2-3, with 9 nucleotides matching TRBD1. Germline loops: CDR1 SQVTM, CDR2 ANQGSEA. This CDR3 region has 14 residues. J lost 4 bases, V lost 5 bases, and 7 bases had no gene match. The CDR3: CSVSQGAGADTQYF. In nucleotides, the CDR3 is TGCAGCGTTTCACAGGGGGCAGGGGCAGATACGCAGTATTTT.

About this clone itself: Likely a read error: the CDR3 ends without its conserved phenylalanine or tryptophan. This chain joins TRBV27 and TRBJ2-7; 10 bases line up with TRBD2. CDR3 length: 18 residues. Germline V gene lookup returns CDR1 MNHEY and CDR2 SMNVEV (reference sequence). The V and J ends lost 3 bases and 3 bases, in that order; junction bases with no gene match: 14. CDR3 in amino acids: CASSFGIAGGLTNYEQYL. For the CDR3, the DNA is TGTGCCAGCAGTTTCGGTATAGCGGGGGGACTCACCAACTACGAGCAGTACCTC.

The rearrangement uses TRBV11-2 and TRBJ2-7; 11 bases map to TRBD2. Germline V lookup: CDR1 SGHAT, CDR2 FQNNGV. This CDR3 contains 14 residues. Trimming took 1 base from V and 6 from J; bases not matched to a gene: 2. CDR3 sequence: CASSLGLAGPEQYF. CDR3 nucleotide sequence: TGTGCCAGCAGCTTAGGACTAGCGGGACCCGAGCAGTACTTC.

This chain links TRBV6-5 with TRBJ2-3; D possibly corresponds to TRBD2 (5 bases). V was shortened by 0 bases and J by 8 bases, with 15 bases between the two germline ends. The CDR3 loop spans 15 amino acids. Germline CDR1 and CDR2: MNHEY and SVGAGI. DNA of the CDR3: TGTGCCAGCAGTTACTCACGGAATAGCGACGGTACGCAGTATTTT. Translated, it gives CASSYSRNSDGTQYF.

V and J are TRBV5-1 and TRBJ1-4; perhaps TRBD1 as D (5 bases). From germline, CDR1 is SGHRS and CDR2 YFSETQ. The CDR3 extends over 16 amino acids. V dropped 0 bases and J dropped 5 bases, with 14 bases sitting between them. CDR3 region: CASSLGNRSPNEKLFF. The CDR3 DNA sequence: TGCGCCAGCAGCTTGGGGAACAGGAGCCCGAATGAAAAACTGTTTTTT.

This clone was found once. The rearrangement links TRBV30 to TRBJ1-1, with 8 positions matching TRBD1. J lost 4 bases, V lost 3 bases, and 10 bases had no gene match. The germline CDR1 and CDR2 sequences are GTSNPN and SVGIG (reference sequence). CDR3 length: 15 amino acids. CDR3 amino acids: CAWRGQGAWGTEAFF. Here the CDR3 DNA reads TGTGCCTGGAGGGGGCAGGGGGCTTGGGGCACTGAAGCTTTCTTT.

The V and J genes are TRBV10-3 and TRBJ2-1, with 8 bases lining up with TRBD1. Germline V gene data show CDR1 as ENHRY and CDR2 as SYGVKD. V shed 0 bases, J shed 6 bases, and the junction held 4 bases outside the gene matches. CDR3 length equals 15 residues. CDR3 sequence (DNA): TGTGCCATCAGTGAGTCCAGGGGGCAAGCCAATGAGCAGTTCTTC. Translated: CAISESRGQANEQFF.

This clone showed up just once. The CDR3 spells CASSLGDGWNEQFF. The CDR3 nucleotides are TGCGCCAGCAGCTTGGGCGACGGGTGGAATGAGCAGTTCTTC. This rearrangement joins TRBV5-1 to TRBJ2-1; no reliable D call. V lost 0 bases to trimming and J lost 7 bases, with 11 bases between them. Germline CDR1 SGHRS, CDR2 YFSETQ. The CDR3 contains 14 residues.

This chain links TRBV7-9 with TRBJ2-4; a possible D gene is TRBD2 (6 bases). Germline CDR1 and CDR2: SEHNR and FQNEAQ (reference sequence). The CDR3 is 16 amino acids. V lost 3 bases and J 0 bases, leaving 12 bases between the germline ends. CDR3 loop: CASSFTSHLAKNIQYF. The CDR3 nucleotides are TGTGCCAGCAGCTTTACTAGCCATCTAGCCAAAAACATTCAGTACTTC.

The chain uses TRBV7-2 and TRBJ2-4, with 7 bases aligning to TRBD1. The CDR3 sequence is 13 residues long. Germline assignment: CDR1 SGHTA and CDR2 FQGNSA. V dropped 5 bases and J dropped 6; count of bases not matched to a gene: 4. CDR3 sequence: CASSQTGLNIQYF. The CDR3 coding sequence is TGTGCCAGCAGCCAGACAGGGCTAAACATTCAGTACTTC.

This chain connects TRBV19 to TRBJ2-7; 7 bases are a match to TRBD1. CDR3 length: 12 residues. V shed 10 bases, J shed 3 bases, and the junction held 6 bases outside the gene matches. The V gene's germline CDR1 is LNHDA and CDR2 SQIVND (reference sequence). The CDR3 nucleotides are TGTGCCACCGAAGGGGACAGCTACGAGCAGTACTTC. Amino acids: CATEGDSYEQYF.

This rearrangement joins TRBV7-6 to TRBJ2-5; 11 nucleotides align to TRBD1. In germline, CDR1 is SGHVS, CDR2 FNYEAQ. V lost 3 bases to trimming and J lost 2 bases; unmatched junction nucleotides: 2. The CDR3 totals 15 residues. This CDR3 is CASSLGQGEQETQYF. CDR3 in DNA: TGTGCCAGCAGCTTGGGACAGGGGGAACAAGAGACCCAGTACTTC.

The CDR3 spells CASSPLQYGYTF. The CDR3 nucleotides read TGTGCCAGCAGCCCTCTACAGTATGGCTACACCTTC. The chain combines TRBV28 with TRBJ1-2, with no clear D. The CDR3 is made up of 12 amino acids. Germline values: CDR1 MDHEN, CDR2 SYDVKM. Trimming left V 6 bases short and J 5 bases short, with 10 bases between.

This clone was counted a few times. This chain joins TRBV4-2 and TRBJ2-2; a weak D match, TRBD2 (5 bases). The CDR3 spans 14 residues. The germline V and J ends were trimmed by 8 bases and 5 bases, with 15 bases remaining between them. Per the germline V gene, CDR1 is LGHNA and CDR2 is YNFKEQ. The CDR3 protein is CASVDYLGTGELFF. CDR3 in DNA: TGTGCCAGCGTCGACTACCTGGGGACCGGGGAGCTGTTTTTT.

This rearrangement joins TRBV28 to TRBJ2-3, with 9 bases identical to TRBD2. Looked up from germline, CDR1 is MDHEN and CDR2 is SYDVKM. This CDR3 is 17 amino acids long. Germline trimming cut 2 bases from V and 8 bases from J; bases unmatched to any gene: 14. CDR3 protein: CASSLPGSGGSSITQYF. DNA of the CDR3: TGTGCCAGCAGTTTACCTGGAAGCGGGGGGTCCTCAATTACGCAGTATTTT.

The chain has TRBV7-9 and TRBJ2-5; possible D gene TRBD1, 6 bases. The CDR3 consists of 15 residues. Germline V lookup: CDR1 SEHNR, CDR2 FQNEAQ (reference sequence). V was cut by 5 bases and J by 5 bases, with 18 bases left in between. The CDR3 region is CASSEGDEPPETQYF. The DNA for the CDR3 is TGTGCCAGCAGCGAGGGGGACGAGCCTCCGGAGACCCAGTACTTC. Together with reference TRBV7-9 and TRBJ2-5, the CDR3 gives the full variable domain: DTGVSQNPRHKITKRGQNVTFRCDPISEHNRLYWYRQTLGQGPEFLTYFQNEAQLEKSRLLSDRFSAERPKGSFSTLEIQRTEQGDSAMYLCASSEGDEPPETQYFGPGTRLLVL.

Here the CDR3 DNA reads TGTGCCAGCAGCTTAATTGCGGGTTCCTACGAGCAGTACTTC. The encoded protein is CASSLIAGSYEQYF. The J gene is TRBJ2-7, the V gene TRBV7-2; D might be TRBD2 (5 bases). V was shortened by 2 bases and J by 1 base, with 9 bases between the two germline ends. Germline V CDR1 and CDR2: SGHTA, FQGNSA. The CDR3 is 14 amino acids.

V and J are TRBV19 and TRBJ2-1; 12 nucleotides line up with TRBD1. This CDR3 is built from 14 residues. V trimming: 6 bases; J trimming: 14 bases; junction bases outside the gene matches: 11. Per germline, CDR1 LNHDA and CDR2 SQIVND (reference sequence). The CDR3 DNA sequence: TGTGCCAGTAGCCCGGGACAGGGGGCTAAAGGGAAGTTCTTC. Translated: CASSPGQGAKGKFF.

The J gene is TRBJ1-5, the V gene TRBV5-5; 7 bases fit TRBD1. This CDR3 is built from 14 residues. Germline V gene data show CDR1 as SGHKS and CDR2 as YYEKEE (reference sequence). Losses at the gene ends were 7 bases for V and 6 bases for J; bases not matched to a gene: 10. This CDR3 reads CASGLRQGIQPQHF. CDR3 DNA sequence: TGTGCCAGCGGATTAAGACAGGGAATTCAGCCCCAGCATTTT.

This chain uses TRBV2 with TRBJ1-4, with 12 bases identical to TRBD1. The germline V gene encodes CDR1 SNHLY and CDR2 FYNNEI. V was clipped by 6 bases and J by 8 bases; unmatched bases: 10. The CDR3 totals 16 residues. Here the CDR3 DNA reads TGTGCCAGCAGAACCGGGACAGGGGGCCGAGGAGAAAAACTGTTTTTT. It translates to CASRTGTGGRGEKLFF.